Detailed here is one T cell receptor beta chain. Germline V gene data show CDR1 as SGDLS and CDR2 as YYNGEE. V lost 3 bases, J lost 0 bases, and 5 bases stayed unmatched. There are 16 residues in the CDR3. The data were taken from a study of blood T cell repertoires in COVID-19. Study summary: Donors in the United States, Italy and Spain gave samples during acute or convalescent COVID-19. The analysed material was cDNA or gDNA that came from T cells, B-cell-depleted T cells, or PBMCs.

How the authors handled the data: Reference gene primer amplification gave estimated nucleated cell counts. Method: immunoSEQ multiplex PCR; TCRdb's copy keeps in-frame clones and lacks some. V and J calls plus clone size are reproduced from that table; the DNA served to infer D and trimming. The sample lists 31,000 or so clones, 89% seen once, with under 30% in the top ten. The TCR originated in an older man with acute or convalescent COVID-19. What was sequenced was peripheral blood. V usage is TRBV9 and J usage is TRBJ2-1, with TRBD2 matching over 8 bases. CDR3 DNA sequence: TGTGCCAGCAGCGGATCGGGAGGGAGCTCCTACAATGAGCAGTTCTTC. This encodes CASSGSGGSSYNEQFF.